The TCR beta chain under discussion was sequenced for a study of CXCR3-negative and CXCR3-positive naive CD8 T cells. Points from the study as a whole: CXCR3-negative naive cells had less hydrophobic TRB CDR3s than did CXCR3-positive naive cells. TRBV-TRBJ usage matched between naive CXCR3-negative and CXCR3-positive cells but not between memory cells.

The TRB libraries of cDNA were built by UMI-labeled 5' RACE. TCRdb reprocessed the 5' RACE reads, with one entry per CDR3 protein and no DNA. The sample has about 130,000 distinct CDR3 sequences. Points on this clonotype: As yet, its antigen is unknown.

The CDR3 is made up of 15 amino acids. CDR1 and CDR2 (germline): MDHEN, SYDVKM. What was sequenced was naive CXCR3- CD8+ T cells from blood. As for subset: CD45RO-CCR7+CD27+CD95- naive CD8+ T cells lacking CXCR3 (TNR3-). J is TRBJ2-7 and V is TRBV28; TCRdb's D gene call, TRBD1, goes unchecked for lack of DNA. The receptor was isolated from a human donor in good health. Some clones in this sample may be carry-over from other donors' samples. The chain's CDR3 is CASSLPPRMGGFPHF.